This T cell receptor (beta chain) was sequenced for a study of T cells in Graves' hyperthyroidism and ophthalmopathy. Study-wide findings and caveats: Peripheral blood also featured most of the thyroid clonotypes expanded above 0.001. Ophthalmopathy and stable hyperthyroidism were separated by a 13 V-J model. Ophthalmopathy prediction by the model preceded onset by a median approximately 6.9 months.

A lack of ophthalmopathy progression within 18 months defined stable Graves' hyperthyroidism. Trimming took 5 bases from V and 6 from J, leaving 13 bases between them. There are 14 residues in the CDR3. In germline, CDR1 is SEHNR, CDR2 FQNEAQ (reference sequence). This clonotype was seen repeatedly, ten times or more. Its target is not known. The TCR beta CDR3 regions underwent amplification using RNA transcripts as the source. Carried out on the TCR CDR3, a first-round RT-PCR used the HTBI primer set. Via MiXCR, TCRdb re-called the multiplex PCR reads, giving one row per CDR3 protein. Among hundreds of thousands of distinct CDR3 sequences, less than 20% were seen once, and the ten largest hold around 7.3%.

The chain has TRBV7-9 and TRBJ2-2; tentatively, D is TRBD2 (6 bases). The sequenced sample consisted of blood. The TCR originated in a woman in her late teens or twenties with Graves' hyperthyroidism. The CDR3 here is CASSQTTSSGELFF. The CDR3 DNA follows: TGTGCCAGCAGCCAAACGACTAGTTCCGGGGAGCTGTTTTTT.